This T cell receptor beta chain is from a study of cytomegalovirus exposure and HLA in healthy donors (dated by TCRdb to 2016 to 2017). A note on the overall study: An earlier analysis of about 530 of the donors reported about 260 Gb of sequence data and 117 million unique TCR beta sequences obtained from about 170 million T cells. Approximately 300 gigabases of sequencing data and around 85 million unique TCR sequences made up an early release that covered approximately 700 HLA-typed donors. Of the approximately 400 genotyped donors, approximately 83% fell in the genetic ancestry cluster associated with self-reported Caucasian donors. The aim of the study was to test whether cataloging public T cell receptors could identify signatures of past pathogen exposure. The study used immunosequencing to profile the T cell repertoires of more than 650 subjects and linked those repertoires to cytomegalovirus serostatus. A separate validation cohort of approximately 130 different subjects was used in addition to the 666-subject first cohort. To predict cytomegalovirus infection status, the study combined high-throughput TCR immunosequencing, statistical association of individual TCRs with disease status, and machine learning. A later analysis re-analyzed previously published TCR beta repertoires from about 730 donors and added high-resolution HLA genotyping to study TCR occurrence patterns. Rather than using new phenotypic data, the later analysis identified candidate immune exposures from TCR beta sequences and from how often those sequences occurred across donors. In an earlier analysis of roughly 600 of the donors, high-throughput TCR beta sequencing was used to judge whether each TCR beta V gene segment behaved as functional or pseudogenic. Alongside the repertoire data, information on donor age, sex, ethnicity and CMV serostatus was compiled. In a later genetic analysis, genome-wide SNP genotypes for about 65% of the roughly 700 donors were used, and that subset was treated as a discovery cohort. All discovery cohort repertoires had been generated on a single sequencing platform. Class I and class II HLA loci were covered by the typing at four-digit resolution. Typing coverage varied by locus: roughly 620-640 donors for A, B, C, DRB1 and DQB1; approximately 520 for DQA1; about 570 for DPA1; approximately 450 for DPB1. About five DR-DQ haplotypes were handled as single units for association and clustering because linkage in the cohort was strong. On average, around 230,000 unique TCR beta nucleotide sequences were sequenced per donor among a few hundred genotyped donors of the cohort, with 15% to 20% of those sequences being non-productive.

The protocol used for the library was the immunoSEQ multiplex PCR assay. For the multiplex PCR, a mixture combining 60 forward primers for TCR Vbeta segments and 13 reverse primers for TCR Jbeta segments was used. Amplification of the CDR3 region of rearranged TCR beta genes was performed with a multiplex PCR assay on genomic DNA. The Illumina HiSeq System was used to sequence the amplified TCR beta libraries as 87-base-pair reads. The authors' pipeline ran thus. Across the roughly 670 repertoires, a later analysis counted tens of millions of unique TCR beta chains, roughly 11 million of which were shared by at least two donors. To remove PCR and sequencing errors, raw reads were error-corrected and collapsed into unique sequences using a nearest-neighbor algorithm that merged closely related sequences. To assign V, D and J gene segments, CDR3 sequences were aligned to IMGT reference sequences. Each retained sequence needed at least a six-nucleotide match to both a V gene segment and a J gene segment. A rearrangement counted as productive if the CDR3 had no stop codons and remained in frame with V and J, and every other rearrangement counted as non-productive. Following IMGT convention, CDR3 was defined as the stretch from the second conserved V-encoded cysteine up to the conserved J-encoded phenylalanine. Sequences without an unambiguous match to a single V gene segment were excluded from the earlier analysis of about 630 of the donors. An earlier analysis of several hundred of the donors classified V segments as functional when productive rearrangements were above 56.7% and as segregating when the standard deviation between donors was above 5%. To diagnose cytomegalovirus status from the catalog of TCR beta chain sequences, a statistical classification framework was built. V and J gene assignment, in a later analysis, came from comparing TCR nucleotide sequences with IMGT/GENE-DB human TR gene sequences. A later analysis assigned CDR3 sequences and most-parsimonious VDJ recombination scenarios with the TCRdist pipeline. In a later analysis, each TCR beta chain was defined by its CDR3 amino acid sequence together with its V-gene family, and reads without a unique V-gene family were excluded. A later analysis removed 550 to 700 highly shared, low-generation-probability nucleotide sequences to deal with suspected cross-contamination and a sequencing artifact. In a later analysis, a clonal expansion index was calculated for each public chain from normalized within-repertoire ranks of inferred template counts. In a later analysis, generation probabilities were computed using a VDJ recombination model fitted to out-of-frame rearrangements, and the results were checked against IGoR. Hypergeometric tests were used in a later analysis to score TCR-TCR, TCR-HLA and TCR-CMV co-occurrence, with a repertoire-size bias correction applied to the TCR pairs. In a later analysis, false discovery rates were estimated by permuting HLA or CMV assignments 20 times. In a later analysis, co-occurring TCRs were grouped with DBSCAN, and TCRdist sequence similarity was added when clustering was performed within HLA-allele-positive subsets. Repertoires with fewer than 30,000 or more than 120,000 public chains, plus five repertoires with anomalous nucleotide sharing, were excluded from co-occurrence clustering. TCRdb holds this immuneACCESS table with in-frame rearrangements only. Some clones are missing; in checked studies, unresolved V genes explain under half, and the rest has no known cause. V, J and clone size derive from that table, while D and trimming were established from the DNA sequence. The sample yields some 220,000 clones; just under 85% were counted once. The ten largest clones add up to roughly 0.58% of the sample.

At the junction V is shortened by 3 bases and J by 0 bases; bases outside the gene matches: 3. The CDR3 holds 15 amino acids from the cysteine to the phenylalanine. The entry retains the CDR3 DNA only, 45 bases that are in frame from base 1. For CDR1 and CDR2, the germline V gene lists LGHNA and YSLEER. What the authors observed across the whole study: This cohort had only TCR beta chains sequenced, and the lack of alpha or paired-chain data limited which features could be detected. In a later analysis, HLA-associated TCR beta chains showed more clonal expansion and lower generation probabilities than non-associated chains that were equally common. Compared with the roughly 670-donor mean, donors in an Asian-associated ancestry cluster had fewer N-insertions in productive TCRs, according to a later genetic analysis. In an earlier analysis of approximately 590 of the donors, most TCR beta V segments were observed in productive rearrangements about 87% or about 30% of the time, broadly matching IMGT annotations. In a later analysis, most CMV-associated TCR beta chains were found to appear HLA-restricted, with HLA associations seemingly driven largely by CMV exposure. In both the original and validation cohorts, the classifier was reported to diagnose cytomegalovirus status with high specificity and sensitivity. Because counts were too low, fewer than 20 rarely observed V segments, including chromosome 9 orphons, were excluded from the earlier analysis of fewer than 650 of the donors. Because some donors lacked HLA typing at each locus, the association tests relied only on the typed subset. Presence/absence analyses assumed roughly uniform sequencing depth across donors, an assumption that may not hold. In vitro tests confirmed that a few of the cytomegalovirus-associated TCR beta chains recognize cytomegalovirus antigens. While some public TCRs were present in many individuals, most TCR sequences turned up only very rarely across donors. A cluster of highly shared sequence variants was judged likely to be a technical artifact of the sequencing pipeline. A further reported finding was that TCR beta sequences accurately predicted the HLA-A and HLA-B alleles for most subjects in the first cohort. An association between a missense DCLRE1C variant and V-gene and J-gene trimming of TCR beta chains was found in a later genetic analysis and replicated in an independent cohort. It was suggested by the authors that the approach could potentially be generalized to other disease states and immunological phenotypes. Assigning TCR associations to individual alleles was difficult when HLA alleles, especially DR and DQ, strongly co-occurred. A later analysis associated 15,000 or so TCR beta sequences with specific HLA alleles at a false discovery rate of 0.05. Some IMGT-functional V segments, including TRBV6-2 and TRBV6-3, could not be told apart with the 87-base-pair reads, so those segments were excluded. In a later analysis, TCR association rates were found to vary across HLA loci, with the most associated TCRs seen for DRB1 alleles and the fewest for HLA-C alleles. CMV serostatus was the only immune exposure information available for the cohort. The study listed 164 TCR beta chains as associated with cytomegalovirus. Correlated functional status among segregating V segments might be attributable to linkage disequilibrium, but an unknown experimental factor could not be ruled out. Several of the top co-occurrence clusters appeared to be linked to parvovirus B19, influenza, CMV and Epstein-Barr virus, according to a later analysis.

The cohort consisted of 666 healthy bone marrow donors. At the time of sampling, all cohort members were nominally healthy, though unrecorded immune exposures were likely present. The donor was CMV seronegative and belonged to the group of 320 or so seronegative cohort members. Every donor gave a peripheral blood sample, and the peripheral blood mononuclear cells from that sample were used for TCR beta sequencing. The Qiagen DNeasy Blood Extraction Kit was used to extract genomic DNA from the blood cell samples. About this clone: The target of this receptor is not known. The record has no base qualities; no much larger clone is one base away.

The V and J segments used are TRBV4-3 and TRBJ1-2, and 8 junctional nucleotides match TRBD1. Sequenced: PBMCs. The sequence was collected from a middle-aged woman in good health and CMV-seronegative. The sequenced DNA is TGCGCCAGCAGCCAGTACAGGGGGGCTAACTATGGCTACACCTTC. Its amino acids are CASSQYRGANYGYTF.